The 20 T cell receptor beta chains below all came from one sample that was sequenced in a study of blood T cell repertoires in COVID-19. TCRdb's table, derived via immunoSEQ multiplex PCR, lists solely in-frame clones and lacks some. The sample yields about 190,000 clones, more than 60% seen once. The source material was peripheral blood. The receptors here all came from a woman aged 45-59 years with acute or convalescent COVID-19.

This chain uses TRBV2 with TRBJ1-2; 12 bases are shared with TRBD1. The CDR3 is made up of 14 amino acids. V shed 8 bases, J shed 8 bases, and the junction held 9 bases outside the gene matches. Germline V gene data show CDR1 as SNHLY and CDR2 as FYNNEI. This CDR3 is CASGRDRGLEGYTF. The DNA of the CDR3 is TGTGCCAGCGGGCGGGACAGGGGGCTCGAGGGCTACACCTTC.

This chain joins TRBV7-8 and TRBJ1-5, with 7 bases aligning to TRBD1. The germline V gene encodes CDR1 SGHVS and CDR2 FQNEAQ. The length of the CDR3 is 17 residues. Trimming took 5 bases from V and 0 from J; bases not matched to a gene: 10. The CDR3 DNA is TGTGCCAGCAGCCTTCCGGGACAGAGAGTTAGCAATCAGCCCCAGCATTTT. It encodes CASSLPGQRVSNQPQHF.

The V call is TRBV27, the J call TRBJ1-2; a possible D gene is TRBD1 (6 bases). CDR3 length equals 13 residues. Germline lookup yields CDR1 MNHEY and CDR2 SMNVEV (reference sequence). V was pared by 2 bases and J by 7 bases, with 11 bases between. The CDR3 nucleotides are TGTGCCAGCAGTTTAACAGGGATGGGTGGCTACACCTTC. Translated, it gives CASSLTGMGGYTF.

CDR3 bases: TGTGCCAGCAGCCCCTACCAGGGGGTCACTGAAGCTTTCTTT. As protein: CASSPYQGVTEAFF. J is TRBJ1-1 and V is TRBV28, with 7 bases lining up with TRBD1. The CDR3 contains 14 residues. V was pared by 6 bases and J by 4 bases, with 8 bases of the junction left unmatched. Per germline, CDR1 MDHEN and CDR2 SYDVKM.

This clone was observed a few times. CDR3 in DNA: TGCGCCAGCAGCGAGGACCTGGGCGGGACCTACAATGAGCAGTTCTTC. Translation gives CASSEDLGGTYNEQFF. The chain uses TRBV5-1 and TRBJ2-1, with D perhaps TRBD2 (6 bases). This CDR3 has 16 residues. Trimming took 4 bases from V and 2 from J, leaving 16 bases between them. Germline V gene data show CDR1 as SGHRS and CDR2 as YFSETQ. The full variable domain, its missing parts supplied by reference TRBV5-1 and TRBJ2-1, is KAGVTQTPRYLIKTRGQQVTLSCSPISGHRSVSWYQQTPGQGLQFLFEYFSETQRNKGNFPGRFSGRQFSNSRSEMNVSTLELGDSALYLCASSEDLGGTYNEQFFGPGTRLTVL.

This rearrangement joins TRBV6-5 to TRBJ2-1; TRBD1 aligns across 11 bases. This CDR3 region has 16 residues. The ends lost 4 bases at V and 8 bases at J; junction bases unmatched: 10. Germline V gene data show CDR1 as MNHEY and CDR2 as SVGAGI. DNA of the CDR3: TGTGCCAGCAGTTCCACTTCCGGGACAGGGGGTTATGAGCAGTTCTTC. This codes for CASSSTSGTGGYEQFF.

The chain's CDR3 is CASSDRFTSYEQYF. Written as DNA, the CDR3 is TGTGCCAGCAGTGACAGGTTCACCTCCTACGAGCAGTACTTC. The chain couples TRBV6-1 to TRBJ2-7; D is ambiguous. V lost 3 bases and J 0 bases, leaving 9 bases between the germline ends. Germline loops: CDR1 MNHNS, CDR2 SASEGT. This CDR3 region has 14 residues.

Of note for this clone: Mismatch with germline at one junction end may stem from a read error. The chain joins TRBV5-6 to TRBJ2-7, with 14 bases identical to TRBD2. The CDR3 has 19 residues. The germline V gene encodes CDR1 SGHDT and CDR2 YYEEEE. In nucleotides, the CDR3 is TGTGCCAGCTGCTTCGTACGAGTTTTGGGACTAGCGGGGGTCGACGAGCAGTACTTC. This encodes CASCFVRVLGLAGVDEQYF.

J is TRBJ1-1 and V is TRBV29-1; 8 nucleotides match TRBD1. Germline V gene lookup returns CDR1 SQVTM and CDR2 ANQGSEA. The CDR3 length is 13 residues. V lost 4 bases, J lost 4 bases, and 5 bases stayed unmatched. CDR3 loop: CSVATGGGTEAFF. CDR3 nucleotides: TGCAGCGTTGCTACAGGGGGGGGCACTGAAGCTTTCTTT.

J is TRBJ2-3 and V is TRBV2; 9 bases fit TRBD1. V was pared by 8 bases and J by 6 bases, with 6 bases of the junction left unmatched. The CDR3 is 13 amino acids. Germline CDR1 is SNHLY and CDR2 is FYNNEI. CDR3 amino acids: CASLDRGRDTQYF. The CDR3, as DNA: TGTGCCAGCTTGGACAGGGGACGGGATACGCAGTATTTT.

This clone has a handful of counts. The V and J genes are TRBV5-1 and TRBJ1-1; D unresolved. V lost 2 bases, J lost 2 bases, and 10 bases lay in between. Germline V gene sequence: CDR1 SGHRS, CDR2 YFSETQ. The CDR3 extends over 14 amino acids. CDR3: CASSFIAGNTEAFF. In DNA, the CDR3 is TGCGCCAGCAGCTTCATTGCGGGAAACACTGAAGCTTTCTTT. The whole variable domain, filled in from reference TRBV5-1 and TRBJ1-1, reads KAGVTQTPRYLIKTRGQQVTLSCSPISGHRSVSWYQQTPGQGLQFLFEYFSETQRNKGNFPGRFSGRQFSNSRSEMNVSTLELGDSALYLCASSFIAGNTEAFFGQGTRLTVV.

This chain connects TRBV6-5 to TRBJ1-2; D is unresolved. V was pared by 4 bases and J by 1 base, with 10 bases between. Germline-derived CDR1 and CDR2 are MNHEY and SVGAGI. This CDR3 spans 14 amino acids. In DNA, the CDR3 is TGTGCCAGCAGTTTGAACAGCTTTAACTATGGCTACACCTTC. This codes for CASSLNSFNYGYTF.

The genes are TRBV25-1 and TRBJ1-1; D possibly corresponds to TRBD1 (5 bases). The V and J ends lost 6 bases and 3 bases respectively, with 23 bases between them. Germline lookup yields CDR1 MGHDK and CDR2 SYGVNS. The CDR3 consists of 17 residues. The CDR3: CASSPQMAGGRDTEAFF. CDR3 nucleotides: TGTGCCAGCAGCCCCCAGATGGCCGGGGGGAGAGACACTGAAGCTTTCTTT.

This chain joins TRBV9 and TRBJ1-1, with a tentative D call TRBD1 (6 bases). The CDR3 runs to 15 residues. The germline gives CDR1 SGDLS, CDR2 YYNGEE. Trimming left V 0 bases short and J 3 bases short, with 12 bases between. CDR3 sequence (DNA): TGTGCCAGCAGCGTAGATCCGGCAGGGGACACTGAAGCTTTCTTT. Its translation is CASSVDPAGDTEAFF.

This clone showed up just a few times. The V call is TRBV27, the J call TRBJ2-1; 9 bases are shared with TRBD2. V trimming: 5 bases; J trimming: 3 bases; junction bases outside the gene matches: 5. CDR1 MNHEY and CDR2 SMNVEV come from the germline V gene (reference sequence). The CDR3 has 15 amino acids. The CDR3 DNA sequence: TGTGCCAGCAGTCCATGGACTAGCGACTACAATGAGCAGTTCTTC. Amino acid sequence: CASSPWTSDYNEQFF.

The V gene is TRBV6-2 or TRBV6-3, the J gene TRBJ1-2, with 8 bases aligning to TRBD1. V lost 4 bases, J lost 4 bases, and 5 bases stayed unmatched. The CDR3 totals 14 residues. Germline lookup yields CDR1 MNHEY and CDR2 SVGEGT. In DNA form, the CDR3 reads TGTGCCAGCAGTTTTCAGGGGGCGGTCTATGGCTACACCTTC. Protein sequence: CASSFQGAVYGYTF.

V usage is TRBV6-5 and J usage is TRBJ1-5; 12 nucleotides match TRBD1. Germline loops: CDR1 MNHEY, CDR2 SVGAGI. Unmatched junction bases numbered 8, after V lost 8 bases and J lost 6 bases. CDR3 length equals 15 residues. The CDR3 spells CASSTGTGGFQPQHF. The CDR3 DNA follows: TGTGCCAGCTCGACCGGGACAGGGGGCTTTCAGCCCCAGCATTTT.

Notes on this clone: Its ends do not fully match the called genes, so a read error is possible. The genes are TRBV6-2 or TRBV6-3 and TRBJ2-7; D remains unclear. This CDR3 region has 13 residues. Per germline, CDR1 MNHEY and CDR2 SVGEGT. The CDR3 here is CASCYWSSYEQYF. The DNA of the CDR3 is TGTGCCAGCTGTTACTGGAGCTCCTACGAGCAGTACTTC.

This clone came up once. The chain is built from TRBV6-5 and TRBJ2-1, with D hard to call. The CDR3 runs to 14 residues. Trimming removed 9 bases at V and 10 bases at J, with 22 bases between. Germline V gene data show CDR1 as MNHEY and CDR2 as SVGAGI. CDR3 in amino acids: CASSRRSGRDEQFF. CDR3 nucleotides: TGTGCCAGTTCTAGGCGGTCGGGTCGCGACGAGCAGTTCTTC.

The V call is TRBV3-1 (or the pseudogene TRBV3-2), the J call TRBJ2-7; TRBD2 matches 9 bases. In germline, CDR1 is LGHDT, CDR2 YNNKEL (reference sequence). This CDR3 comprises 17 residues. V trimming: 4 bases; J trimming: 1 base; junction bases outside the gene matches: 11. As DNA, the CDR3 is TGTGCCAGCAGCCTAGCCCATAGCGGGAGAGGTTCCTACGAGCAGTACTTC. Protein: CASSLAHSGRGSYEQYF.